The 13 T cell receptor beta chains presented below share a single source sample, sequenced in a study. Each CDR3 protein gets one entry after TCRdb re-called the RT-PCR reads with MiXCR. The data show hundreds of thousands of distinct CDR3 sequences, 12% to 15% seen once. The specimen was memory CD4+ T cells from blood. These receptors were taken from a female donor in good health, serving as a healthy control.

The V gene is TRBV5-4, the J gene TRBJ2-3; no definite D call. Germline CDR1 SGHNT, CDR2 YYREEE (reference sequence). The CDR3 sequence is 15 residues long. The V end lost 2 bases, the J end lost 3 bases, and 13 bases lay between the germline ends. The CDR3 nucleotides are TGTGCCAGCAGCTTTACGCCGTTAGGTACAGATACGCAGTATTTT. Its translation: CASSFTPLGTDTQYF. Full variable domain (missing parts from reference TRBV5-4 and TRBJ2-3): ETGVTQSPTHLIKTRGQQVTLRCSSQSGHNTVSWYQQALGQGPQFIFQYYREEENGRGNFPPRFSGLQFPNYSSELNVNALELDDSALYLCASSFTPLGTDTQYFGPGTRLTVL.

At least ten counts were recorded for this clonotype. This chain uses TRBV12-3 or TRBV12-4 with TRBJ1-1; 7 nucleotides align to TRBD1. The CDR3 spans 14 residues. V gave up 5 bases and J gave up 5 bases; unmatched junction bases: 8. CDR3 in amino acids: CASSTRTGGTEAFF. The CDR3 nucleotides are TGTGCCAGCAGTACCCGGACAGGAGGAACTGAAGCTTTCTTT.

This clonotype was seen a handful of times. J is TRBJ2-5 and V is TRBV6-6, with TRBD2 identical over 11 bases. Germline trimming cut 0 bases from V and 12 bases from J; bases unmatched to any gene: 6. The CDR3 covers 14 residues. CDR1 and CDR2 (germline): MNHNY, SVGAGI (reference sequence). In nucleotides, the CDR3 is TGTGCCAGCAGTTACTCGTCTAGCGGGGGGCCAGAGTACTTC. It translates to CASSYSSSGGPEYF.

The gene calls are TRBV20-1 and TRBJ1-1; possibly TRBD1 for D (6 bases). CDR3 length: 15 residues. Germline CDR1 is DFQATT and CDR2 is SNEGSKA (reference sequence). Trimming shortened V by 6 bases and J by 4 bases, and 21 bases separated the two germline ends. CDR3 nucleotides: TGCAGTGCCGTAGACCCCCCCAGGGGCGGCACTGAAGCTTTCTTT. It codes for CSAVDPPRGGTEAFF.

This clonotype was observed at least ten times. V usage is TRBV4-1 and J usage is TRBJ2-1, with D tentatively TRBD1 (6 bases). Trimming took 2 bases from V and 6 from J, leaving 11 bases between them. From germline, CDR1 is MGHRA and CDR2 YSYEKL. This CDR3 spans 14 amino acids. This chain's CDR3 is CASSQLQGSNEQFF. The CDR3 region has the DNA TGCGCCAGCAGCCAACTCCAGGGGAGCAATGAGCAGTTCTTC.

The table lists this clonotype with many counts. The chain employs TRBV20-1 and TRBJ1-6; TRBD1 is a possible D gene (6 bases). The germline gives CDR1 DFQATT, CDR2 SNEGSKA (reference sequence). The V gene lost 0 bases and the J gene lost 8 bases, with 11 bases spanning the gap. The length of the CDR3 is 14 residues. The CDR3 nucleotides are TGCAGTGCTAGAGAAGGACAGAGGGATTCACCCCTCCACTTT. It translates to CSAREGQRDSPLHF.

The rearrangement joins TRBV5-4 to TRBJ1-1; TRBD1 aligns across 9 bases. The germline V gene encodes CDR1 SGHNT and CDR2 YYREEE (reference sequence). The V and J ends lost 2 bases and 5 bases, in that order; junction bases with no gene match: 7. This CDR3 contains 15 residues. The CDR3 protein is CASSFQQGAGTEAFF. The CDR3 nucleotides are TGTGCCAGCAGCTTCCAACAGGGGGCGGGAACTGAAGCTTTCTTT.

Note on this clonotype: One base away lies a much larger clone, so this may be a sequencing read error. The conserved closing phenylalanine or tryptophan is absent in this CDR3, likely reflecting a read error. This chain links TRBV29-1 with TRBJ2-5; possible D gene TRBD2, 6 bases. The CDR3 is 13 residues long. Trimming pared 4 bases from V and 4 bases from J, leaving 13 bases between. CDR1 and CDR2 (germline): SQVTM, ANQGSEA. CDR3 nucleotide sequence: TGCAGCGTTGGAGGAGGGAGTGGAGAGACCCAGTACCTC. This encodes CSVGGGSGETQYL.

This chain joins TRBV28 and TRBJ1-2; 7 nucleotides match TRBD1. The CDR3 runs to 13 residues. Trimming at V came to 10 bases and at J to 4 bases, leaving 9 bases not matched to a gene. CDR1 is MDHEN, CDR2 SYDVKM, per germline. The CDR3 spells CATRRDSLYGYTF. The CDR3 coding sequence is TGTGCCACCCGGAGGGACAGCCTCTATGGCTACACCTTC.

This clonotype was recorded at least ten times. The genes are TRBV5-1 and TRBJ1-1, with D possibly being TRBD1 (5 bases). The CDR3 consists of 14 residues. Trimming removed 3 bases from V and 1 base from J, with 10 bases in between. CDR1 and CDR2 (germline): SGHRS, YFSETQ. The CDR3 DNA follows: TGCGCCAGCAGCTCTGGGGGGACGAACACTGAAGCTTTCTTT. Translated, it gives CASSSGGTNTEAFF. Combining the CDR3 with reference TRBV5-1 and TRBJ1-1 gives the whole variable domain KAGVTQTPRYLIKTRGQQVTLSCSPISGHRSVSWYQQTPGQGLQFLFEYFSETQRNKGNFPGRFSGRQFSNSRSEMNVSTLELGDSALYLCASSSGGTNTEAFFGQGTRLTVV.

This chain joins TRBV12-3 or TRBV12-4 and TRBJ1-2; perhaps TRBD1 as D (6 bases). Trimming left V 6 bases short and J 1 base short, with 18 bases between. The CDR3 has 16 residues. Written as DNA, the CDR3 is TGTGCCAGCAGCGCCTTGGACAGCCCAAATAACTATGGCTACACCTTC. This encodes CASSALDSPNNYGYTF.

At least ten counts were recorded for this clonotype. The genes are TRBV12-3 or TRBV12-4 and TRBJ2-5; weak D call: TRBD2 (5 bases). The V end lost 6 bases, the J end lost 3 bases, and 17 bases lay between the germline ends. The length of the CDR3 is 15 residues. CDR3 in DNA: TGTGCCAGCAGGGCCTCGGGGTTGGTGGAAGAGACCCAGTACTTC. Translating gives CASRASGLVEETQYF.

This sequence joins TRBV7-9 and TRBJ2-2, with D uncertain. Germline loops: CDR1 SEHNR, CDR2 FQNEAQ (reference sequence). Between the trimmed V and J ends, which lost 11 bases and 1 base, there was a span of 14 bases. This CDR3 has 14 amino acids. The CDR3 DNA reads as TGTGCCGTGTCGGGTAATCTGAACACCGGGGAGCTGTTTTTT. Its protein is CAVSGNLNTGELFF.